The clone carrying this TCR beta chain came up once. Its antigen is unidentified. Germline V gene sequence: CDR1 SNHLY, CDR2 FYNNEI. This CDR3 is 16 amino acids long. The V gene end was trimmed by 5 bases and the J gene end by 4 bases; junction bases not matched to a gene: 11. The sample is drawn from a study of cytomegalovirus exposure and HLA in healthy donors. Study-wide results and caveats: In an earlier analysis, in several hundred donors, most V segments appeared productive either ~90% or ~30% of the time. Per published accounts, TCR beta sequences correctly predicted the HLA-A and HLA-B alleles of most subjects.

The PCR contained 60 Vbeta and 13 Jbeta primers. In the original workflow: Unique TCR beta chains numbered around 80 million in a later analysis, with roughly 10 million shared. The assay was immunoSEQ multiplex PCR, and TCRdb's table has in-frame clones only and misses some. V, J and clone size reflect that table, while D and trimming were determined from the DNA. The data contain some 110,000 clones, less than 85% of them seen just once; the ten biggest clones take up roughly 8%. Specimen: PBMCs. The chain is built from TRBV2 and TRBJ2-5, with 9 bases matching TRBD1. The clonotype comes from a man aged 40-55 years in good health and CMV-seropositive. CDR3 bases: TGTGCCAGCAGTTTCCTCTCCGGGACAGGGCTAGAGACCCAGTACTTC. This translates into CASSFLSGTGLETQYF.